This TCR beta chain originates from a study of CD8+ T cells in alopecia areata. Extracted RNA was reverse transcribed into cDNA, the sequencing template. TCRdb's table, derived via immunoSEQ multiplex PCR, lists solely in-frame clones and lacks some. The sample lists roughly 98,000 clones; 50% to 75% were seen once. Trimming removed 7 bases from V and 8 bases from J, with 18 bases in between. CDR3 length: 14 residues. CDR1 is MDHEN, CDR2 SYDVKM, per germline. The treatment is: oral pan-JAK inhibitor, 5-10 mg twice daily. Both CD4+ and CD8+ T cells were separated by sorting PBMCs. The V gene is TRBV28, the J gene TRBJ2-1; tentatively, D is TRBD2 (6 bases). The starting material was CD8+ T cells sorted from blood, obtained at week 4, from a patient treated with tofacitinib. The sequence was collected from a human donor with alopecia areata. This CDR3 is CASKVERAGDEQFF. As DNA, the CDR3 is TGTGCCAGCAAGGTTGAGCGGGCCGGCGATGAGCAGTTCTTC.